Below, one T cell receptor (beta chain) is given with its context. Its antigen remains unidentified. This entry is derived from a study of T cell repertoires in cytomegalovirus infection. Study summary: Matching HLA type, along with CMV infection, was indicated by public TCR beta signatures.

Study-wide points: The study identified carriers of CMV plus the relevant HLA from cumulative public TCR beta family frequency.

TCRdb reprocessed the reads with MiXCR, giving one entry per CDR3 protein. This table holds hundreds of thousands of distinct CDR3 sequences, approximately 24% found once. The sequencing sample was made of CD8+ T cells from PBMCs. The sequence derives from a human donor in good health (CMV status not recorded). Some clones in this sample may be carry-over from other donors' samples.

For the CDR3, the DNA is TGTGCCAGCAGCACTTTCCGGGACAGGTACAATGAGCAGTTCTTC. It is translated as CASSTFRDRYNEQFF. The rearrangement links TRBV13 to TRBJ2-1, with 8 bases identical to TRBD1. The CDR3 has 15 amino acids. CDR1 and CDR2 (germline): PRHDT, FYEKMQ (reference sequence). Trimming removed 5 bases from V and 4 bases from J; junction bases left unmatched: 7. Full variable domain (missing parts from reference TRBV13 and TRBJ2-1): AAGVIQSPRHLIKEKRETATLKCYPIPRHDTVYWYQQGPGQDPQFLISFYEKMQSDKGSIPDRFSAQQFSDYHSELNMSSLELGDSALYFCASSTFRDRYNEQFFGPGTRLTVL.